This T cell receptor (beta chain) is from a study of T cell clonotyping in hematopoietic cell transplantation (dated by TCRdb to the early 2020s). Concerning the study at large: Pretransplant recipient samples were obtained after cytoreduction. A total of 120 to 150 blood samples were gathered in the study from 30 to 35 consecutive transplant recipients along with their related donors. Patients were recruited between 2015 and January 2017 and followed until September 2020 or death.

What the study reported, not specific to this receptor: Broader posttransplant TCR repertoire diversity was predicted by donor and pretransplant recipient Inverse Simpson Index values. The sample size was limited and the cells went unsorted, which meant the CD4 and CD8 repertoire contributions could not be told apart. Recipient TCR diversity fell after transplant, with pathologically expanded clonotypes rising progressively from day 30 to day 180. Overlap with donor repertoires was found for only a small fraction of recipient repertoires, with over 95% found to appear de novo at the given depth.

TCR beta CDR3 regions were amplified from genomic DNA with the immunoSEQ assay, a bias-controlled multiplex PCR using V- and J-specific primers. In a second PCR step, the CDR3 amplicons were tagged with a proprietary barcode plus Illumina adapter sequences. CDR3 libraries were sequenced on an Illumina MiSeq instrument. The paper's processing steps were these. Export and quality control were performed with immunoSEQ Analyzer 3.0, and downstream analyses were performed with R Bioconductor and Immunarch. Only productive rearrangements within the normalized downsampled data set were used in the calculation of repertoire metrics. In the normalized cohort, clonotypes with more than 5 templates were defined as pathologically expanded. The Inverse Simpson Index served as the measure of repertoire diversity. To capture all clonotypes, CMV-specificity analyses were performed on the non-normalized data set. Here the immuneACCESS table is served through TCRdb, limited to in-frame sequences with V and J called. Missing clones are a known gap in these copies; in checked studies unresolved V genes cover under half, and the rest lacks a known reason. V and J calls and clone size are given by that table; D and trimming were obtained from the DNA. Counted in this sample were 9,500 to 14,000 clones; about 92% of them appeared once. Roughly an eighth of the sample comes from the top ten.

The time point label for this specimen denotes: recipient sample about 28 days before transplant, after cytoreduction. Blood samples were obtained from recipients approximately 28 days before transplant and at days 30, 100 and 180 after transplant. Nuclei Lysis Solution was used to extract genomic DNA from fresh or cryopreserved unfractionated peripheral blood mononuclear cells. The germline ends are 13 bases apart after V is trimmed by 5 bases and J by 2 bases. Per the germline V gene (reference sequence), GTSNPN is the CDR1 and SVGIG is the CDR2. From its cysteine to its phenylalanine, the CDR3 spans 13 amino acids. Solely the CDR3 DNA is kept, with 39 bases framed from the first base. The count of this clone is one. It has no known antigen specificity. Base quality data are lacking; no much larger clone is found one base away.

Here the sequenced sample was peripheral blood mononuclear cells, taken before stem cell transplant. Recombination connected TRBV30 to TRBJ2-7, and the D gene may be TRBD1, 5 bases matching. The clonotype comes from a woman in her 40s with acute myeloid leukemia. Some clones in this sample may be carry-over from other donors' samples. This receptor carries the CDR3 CAWAPRQTYEQYF. The nucleotide sequence is TGTGCCTGGGCTCCGAGACAGACCTACGAGCAGTACTTC.